One and the same sample provided the 20 T cell receptor beta chains below, sequenced in a study of T cell responses to AZD1222 COVID-19 vaccine. The method was immunoSEQ multiplex PCR; TCRdb's version includes in-frame clones alone and lacks a portion of them. The repertoire holds about 99,000 clones, with more than 85% as singletons. The material was peripheral blood, obtained 28 days after the second AZD1222 dose. The receptors were sampled from an adult who received the AZD1222 COVID-19 vaccine.

The genes are TRBV6-6 and TRBJ2-1, with 12 bases fitting TRBD2. Trimming took 4 bases from V and 5 from J; bases not matched to a gene: 0. This CDR3 has 14 amino acids. CDR1 MNHNY and CDR2 SVGAGI come from the germline V gene (reference sequence). The CDR3 sequence: CASSSSGRDNEQFF. The CDR3 DNA is TGTGCCAGCAGTTCTAGCGGGAGGGACAATGAGCAGTTCTTC.

V and J are TRBV7-2 and TRBJ2-1; 10 bases line up with TRBD2. Germline V lookup: CDR1 SGHTA, CDR2 FQGNSA. V lost 4 bases, J lost 7 bases, and 4 bases stayed unmatched. The CDR3 runs to 14 residues. The CDR3 DNA sequence: TGTGCCAGCAGCTCTAGCGGGAGAGGTAATGAGCAGTTCTTC. It translates to CASSSSGRGNEQFF.

The chain combines TRBV4-3 with TRBJ2-6; D is possibly TRBD1 (6 bases). V was trimmed by 4 bases and J by 0 bases, leaving 19 bases between them. Germline V lookup: CDR1 LGHNA, CDR2 YSLEER. CDR3 length: 19 amino acids. The CDR3 region is CASSLEVRGRNSGANVLTF. The DNA for the CDR3 is TGCGCCAGCAGCCTAGAAGTCAGGGGCCGCAACTCTGGGGCCAACGTCCTGACTTTC.

The chain links TRBV7-6 to TRBJ1-1; D remains unclear. The CDR3 is made up of 14 amino acids. Trimming pared 0 bases from V and 5 bases from J, leaving 10 bases between. CDR1 and CDR2 from the germline V gene are SGHVS and FNYEAQ. DNA of the CDR3: TGTGCCAGCAGCTTAGCTGGGGTGGGGACTGAAGCTTTCTTT. Its translation: CASSLAGVGTEAFF.

This clone was picked up a small number of times. The chain carries TRBV28 and TRBJ1-3, with D perhaps TRBD1 (5 bases). CDR1 MDHEN and CDR2 SYDVKM come from the germline V gene. The CDR3 extends over 15 amino acids. V gave up 11 bases and J gave up 3 bases, with 20 bases separating them. The CDR3 here is CASTSGAAGGNTIYF. The CDR3 DNA follows: TGTGCCTCAACAAGCGGGGCCGCCGGTGGAAACACCATATATTTT.

In its sample, this clone was seen once. The rearrangement uses TRBV19 and TRBJ1-1; TRBD1 agrees at 7 bases. CDR1 LNHDA and CDR2 SQIVND come from the germline V gene (reference sequence). This CDR3 region has 17 residues. With 5 bases clipped from V and 3 bases from J, the junction kept 15 bases outside the gene matches. CDR3 sequence: CASSLWGRGYGDTEAFF. The CDR3 DNA reads TGTGCCAGTAGTCTTTGGGGCAGGGGGTACGGGGACACTGAAGCTTTCTTT.

This chain links TRBV6-5 with TRBJ1-2, with a weak D call TRBD1 (6 bases). CDR1 is MNHEY, CDR2 SVGAGI, per germline. This CDR3 is 13 amino acids long. The V end lost 7 bases, the J end lost 8 bases, and 17 bases lay between the germline ends. The DNA of the CDR3 is TGTGCCAGCAAACTACAGGGTTCCTTGGGCTACACCTTC. Translating it yields CASKLQGSLGYTF.

This rearrangement joins TRBV19 to TRBJ2-1; 7 bases fit TRBD2. The CDR3 consists of 15 residues. Trimming cost V 6 bases and J 9 bases; bases outside gene matches: 14. Looked up from germline, CDR1 is LNHDA and CDR2 is SQIVND (reference sequence). The CDR3 DNA follows: TGTGCCAGTAGCCCCTCTAGCGGCCTTAGGGGTGAGCAGTTCTTC. Its translation: CASSPSSGLRGEQFF.

V gene TRBV27 combines with J gene TRBJ2-2, with TRBD1 matching 8 bases. Germline trimming cut 4 bases from V and 2 bases from J; bases unmatched to any gene: 3. Germline values: CDR1 MNHEY, CDR2 SMNVEV (reference sequence). The CDR3 is 15 residues long. The CDR3 coding sequence is TGTGCCAGCAGTTGGACAGGGATCAACACCGGGGAGCTGTTTTTT. This gives the protein CASSWTGINTGELFF.

The CDR3 region is CASRETGVSYEQYF. In DNA form, the CDR3 reads TGCGCCAGCAGGGAGACAGGGGTTTCCTACGAGCAGTACTTC. This chain links TRBV10-2 with TRBJ2-7; the match to TRBD1 covers 8 bases. The CDR3 spans 14 residues. J lost 1 base, V lost 6 bases, and 5 bases had no gene match. The germline V gene encodes CDR1 WSHSY and CDR2 SAAADI.

The genes are TRBV19 and TRBJ2-3; 14 bases map to TRBD2. J gave up 4 bases and V 8 bases, and 8 bases lay outside the gene matches. The germline gives CDR1 LNHDA, CDR2 SQIVND (reference sequence). CDR3 length: 16 amino acids. The CDR3 is CASSGTSGSLADTQYF. The CDR3, as DNA: TGTGCCAGTTCCGGGACTAGCGGGAGTTTGGCAGATACGCAGTATTTT.

The gene calls are TRBV3-1 (or the pseudogene TRBV3-2) and TRBJ2-5; 7 bases match TRBD2. The CDR3 runs to 16 residues. Looked up from germline, CDR1 is LGHDT and CDR2 is YNNKEL (reference sequence). Trimming removed 4 bases from V and 5 bases from J; junction bases left unmatched: 13. The CDR3 loop reads CASSPSSGVSGETQYF. The CDR3 coding sequence is TGTGCCAGCAGCCCATCCAGCGGGGTTTCAGGGGAGACCCAGTACTTC.

The chain uses TRBV11-2 and TRBJ2-3, with TRBD2 matching 8 bases. CDR3 length: 15 amino acids. The trim removed 4 bases at V and 4 bases at J, leaving 7 bases unmatched. Germline values: CDR1 SGHAT, CDR2 FQNNGV. This CDR3 reads CASSSGGGTSDTQYF. In DNA, the CDR3 is TGTGCCAGCAGCTCGGGGGGGGGCACCTCAGATACGCAGTATTTT.

V is TRBV7-2 and J is TRBJ1-1; no clear D. Trimming removed 5 bases at V and 1 base at J, with 8 bases between. Germline CDR1 and CDR2: SGHTA and FQGNSA. This CDR3 has 13 amino acids. The DNA of the CDR3 is TGTGCCAGCAGCACAAGGGAGAACACTGAAGCTTTCTTT. Its protein is CASSTRENTEAFF.

The gene calls are TRBV25-1 and TRBJ2-5; 7 bases line up with TRBD1. The CDR3 spans 14 residues. Trimming at V came to 5 bases and at J to 2 bases, leaving 5 bases not matched to a gene. CDR1 is MGHDK and CDR2 is SYGVNS in the germline V gene. DNA of the CDR3: TGTGCCAGCAGTCCTAGACAGGGACAAGAGACCCAGTACTTC. Amino acid sequence: CASSPRQGQETQYF.

The chain carries TRBV2 and TRBJ2-7, with 16 bases fitting TRBD2. CDR3 size: 15 residues. Germline V gene data show CDR1 as SNHLY and CDR2 as FYNNEI. V trimming: 6 bases; J trimming: 7 bases; junction bases outside the gene matches: 6. CDR3 amino acids: CASRGLAGGPGEQYF. The CDR3 DNA reads TGTGCCAGCAGGGGACTAGCGGGAGGGCCGGGGGAGCAGTACTTC.

V is TRBV20-1 and J is TRBJ2-1; 9 nucleotides agree with TRBD2. V was pared by 6 bases and J by 9 bases, with 3 bases of the junction left unmatched. CDR3 length: 11 residues. CDR1 is DFQATT, CDR2 SNEGSKA, per germline (reference sequence). This chain's CDR3 is CSALTSGEQFF. The CDR3 DNA reads as TGCAGTGCCCTGACTAGCGGTGAGCAGTTCTTC.

V and J are TRBV6-5 and TRBJ2-2, with D maybe TRBD2 (5 bases). This CDR3 is built from 14 residues. The germline V and J ends were trimmed by 4 bases and 1 base, with 7 bases remaining between them. Per germline, CDR1 MNHEY and CDR2 SVGAGI. DNA for the CDR3: TGTGCCAGCAGTTCTGGGAGGAACACCGGGGAGCTGTTTTTT. Amino acids: CASSSGRNTGELFF.

The rearrangement joins TRBV5-4 to TRBJ2-1; 13 nucleotides match TRBD2. Germline V gene lookup returns CDR1 SGHNT and CDR2 YYREEE (reference sequence). The trim removed 2 bases at V and 8 bases at J, leaving 7 bases unmatched. The CDR3 contains 16 residues. For the CDR3, the DNA is TGTGCCAGCAGCTTACCGGGACTAGCGGGACTCGATGAGCAGTTCTTC. Residues: CASSLPGLAGLDEQFF.

This rearrangement joins TRBV6-5 to TRBJ1-4; 7 bases match TRBD1. The CDR3 length is 14 residues. Germline CDR1 is MNHEY and CDR2 is SVGAGI. V trimming: 6 bases; J trimming: 8 bases; junction bases outside the gene matches: 9. CDR3 residues: CASSRQGRGEKLFF. The CDR3 DNA is TGTGCCAGCAGCAGACAGGGCCGAGGGGAAAAACTGTTTTTT.